A single T cell receptor beta chain is shown here with its context. Primers for the PCR totalled 60 Vbeta and 13 Jbeta. The assay was immunoSEQ multiplex PCR, and TCRdb's table has in-frame clones only and misses some. The table has under 200,000 clones, roughly 77% seen once. The data stem from a study of cytomegalovirus exposure and HLA in healthy donors. Germline V lookup: CDR1 GTSNPN, CDR2 SVGIG (reference sequence). The V and J ends lost 2 bases and 6 bases, in that order; junction bases with no gene match: 8. This CDR3 is built from 16 residues. The source is a middle-aged woman in good health and CMV-seropositive. Sequencing used PBMCs. The gene calls are TRBV30 and TRBJ2-3; TRBD2 agrees at 13 bases. CDR3 nucleotide sequence: TGTGCCTGGAGTTTCACTAGCGGGAGGGTGCCGGATACGCAGTATTTT. Encoded protein: CAWSFTSGRVPDTQYF.